The 13 T cell receptor beta chains below were found in one sample sequenced in a study of shared clonotypes between healthy human individuals. Profiled with immunoSEQ multiplex PCR; TCRdb holds only in-frame clones, not every one. The profile shows about 96,000 clones, roughly half of them singletons. The specimen sequenced was PBMCs. These receptors originate from a woman aged 40 to 50 in good health. Some clones in this sample may be carry-over from other donors' samples.

The sample holds a few counts of this clone. The CDR3 loop is CASSPQQGSLETQYF. DNA for the CDR3: TGCGCCAGCAGCCCCCAACAGGGGTCTCTGGAGACCCAGTACTTC. J is TRBJ2-5 and V is TRBV5-1, with 7 bases fitting TRBD1. The CDR3 covers 15 residues. V shed 4 bases, J shed 5 bases, and the junction held 11 bases outside the gene matches. Looked up from germline, CDR1 is SGHRS and CDR2 is YFSETQ.

This clone was recorded at least ten times. This chain joins TRBV2 and TRBJ1-1, with 7 bases fitting TRBD1. The CDR3 extends over 15 amino acids. Germline loops: CDR1 SNHLY, CDR2 FYNNEI. V lost 4 bases to trimming and J lost 0 bases; unmatched junction nucleotides: 5. The DNA for the CDR3 is TGTGCCAGCAGTGGGGCTGACAGGGTGAACACTGAAGCTTTCTTT. As protein: CASSGADRVNTEAFF.

The chain employs TRBV18 and TRBJ2-2; D is uncertain. Germline V CDR1 and CDR2: KGHSH, LQKENI. CDR3 size: 14 residues. V lost 5 bases, J lost 0 bases, and 7 bases lay in between. The CDR3 is CASSRSANTGELFF. In nucleotides, the CDR3 is TGTGCCAGCTCAAGAAGCGCGAACACCGGGGAGCTGTTTTTT.

This clone was counted only a few times. The chain combines TRBV5-6 with TRBJ2-5; the D gene is possibly TRBD2 (6 bases). CDR1 is SGHDT, CDR2 YYEEEE, per germline. This CDR3 has 15 amino acids. V lost 4 bases, J lost 4 bases, and 17 bases lay in between. CDR3 sequence reads: CASSPGGGSGETQYF. CDR3 bases: TGTGCCAGCAGCCCCGGCGGAGGTAGCGGAGAGACCCAGTACTTC.

This clone was detected only once. The chain combines TRBV27 with TRBJ2-7; weak D call: TRBD1 (7 bases). CDR3 length equals 15 residues. Germline V gene lookup returns CDR1 MNHEY and CDR2 SMNVEV (reference sequence). V was cut by 3 bases and J by 2 bases, with 14 bases left in between. CDR3 protein: CASSFSRGVAYEQYF. The CDR3, as DNA: TGTGCCAGCAGTTTCTCCAGGGGGGTCGCCTACGAGCAGTACTTC.

This clone was seen ten or more times. The V call is TRBV7-6, the J call TRBJ1-2; D is unresolved. The CDR3 has 13 residues. The germline CDR1 and CDR2 sequences are SGHVS and FNYEAQ. Trimming cost V 1 base and J 8 bases, with 11 bases left between them. This CDR3 reads CASSLVQVGGYTF. The CDR3 coding sequence is TGTGCCAGCAGCTTAGTCCAGGTTGGCGGCTACACCTTC.

This clone was found many times. The chain employs TRBV29-1 and TRBJ2-7; 12 bases are a match to TRBD1. Germline V gene sequence: CDR1 SQVTM, CDR2 ANQGSEA. This CDR3 is 15 amino acids long. Trimming removed 5 bases from V and 0 bases from J; junction bases left unmatched: 5. The CDR3 bases are TGCAGCGTTTCTGGGACAGGGGGCTTCTCCTACGAGCAGTACTTC. This codes for CSVSGTGGFSYEQYF.

Turning to this clone: A far larger clone is only one base removed, so a read error is likely. The J gene is TRBJ2-7, the V gene TRBV20-1; D remains unclear. Germline values: CDR1 DFQATT, CDR2 SNEGSKA (reference sequence). CDR3 length: 10 amino acids. Between the trimmed V and J ends, which lost 5 bases and 1 base, there was a span of 3 bases. CDR3 in amino acids: CSAESYEQYF. CDR3 nucleotide sequence: TGCAGTGCTGAATCCTACGAGCAGTACTTC.

The chain couples TRBV19 to TRBJ1-2, with TRBD1 as a possible D gene (6 bases). V lost 6 bases, J lost 0 bases, and 20 bases lay in between. The CDR3 is 17 residues long. Germline CDR1 is LNHDA and CDR2 is SQIVND (reference sequence). The chain's CDR3 is CASSPRHRDISNYGYTF. The CDR3 nucleotides read TGTGCCAGTAGCCCCCGACACCGGGACATTTCTAACTATGGCTACACCTTC.

This chain uses TRBV6-1 with TRBJ1-2; no definite D call. The CDR3 loop spans 15 amino acids. Germline V gene data show CDR1 as MNHNS and CDR2 as SASEGT. Between the trimmed V and J ends, which lost 6 bases and 0 bases, there was a span of 14 bases. CDR3 coding DNA: TGTGCCAGCAGATCTCTTGGACGGGCTAACTATGGCTACACCTTC. It is translated as CASRSLGRANYGYTF.

The chain carries TRBV7-9 and TRBJ2-7, with D possibly TRBD2 on 6 matching bases. Germline V gene lookup returns CDR1 SEHNR and CDR2 FQNEAQ (reference sequence). Trimming stripped 3 bases from V and 7 bases from J, with 13 bases between. CDR3 size: 13 residues. CDR3 nucleotides: TGTGCCAGCAGCTTGGAGGGAGGAGCTGAGCAGTACTTC. Translating gives CASSLEGGAEQYF.

This clone was picked up many times. V usage is TRBV19 and J usage is TRBJ2-1; D remains ambiguous. Germline lookup yields CDR1 LNHDA and CDR2 SQIVND (reference sequence). V lost 6 bases and J 1 base, leaving 4 bases between the germline ends. This CDR3 has 12 residues. CDR3 protein: CASSWSYNEQFF. In nucleotides, the CDR3 is TGTGCCAGTAGCTGGTCCTACAATGAGCAGTTCTTC.

The rearrangement uses TRBV29-1 and TRBJ2-7, with a possible D match to TRBD1 (6 bases). The germline V gene encodes CDR1 SQVTM and CDR2 ANQGSEA. This CDR3 comprises 14 residues. Trimming removed 8 bases from V and 0 bases from J, with 17 bases in between. The CDR3 loop is CSYTIRGSSYEQYF. For the CDR3, the DNA is TGCAGCTACACAATCAGGGGAAGCTCCTACGAGCAGTACTTC.